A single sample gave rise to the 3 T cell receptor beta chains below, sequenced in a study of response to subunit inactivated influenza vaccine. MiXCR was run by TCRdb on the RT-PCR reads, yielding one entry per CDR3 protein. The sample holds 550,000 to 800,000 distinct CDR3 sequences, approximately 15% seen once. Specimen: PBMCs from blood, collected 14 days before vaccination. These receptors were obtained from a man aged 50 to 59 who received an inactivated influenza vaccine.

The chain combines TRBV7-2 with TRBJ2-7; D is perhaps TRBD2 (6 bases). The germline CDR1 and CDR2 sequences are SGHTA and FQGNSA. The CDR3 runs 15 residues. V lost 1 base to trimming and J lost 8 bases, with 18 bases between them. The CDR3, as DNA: TGTGCCAGCAGCTTAGGCGGGACTGGAGAAGGGAAGCAGTACTTC. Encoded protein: CASSLGGTGEGKQYF.

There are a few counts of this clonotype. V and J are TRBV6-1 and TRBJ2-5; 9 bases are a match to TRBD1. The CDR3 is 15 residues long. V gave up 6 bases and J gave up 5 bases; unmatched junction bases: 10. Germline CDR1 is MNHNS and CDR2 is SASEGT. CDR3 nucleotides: TGTGCCAGCAGCGAAACCCCAGGGACAGGGGAGACCCAGTACTTC. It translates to CASSETPGTGETQYF.

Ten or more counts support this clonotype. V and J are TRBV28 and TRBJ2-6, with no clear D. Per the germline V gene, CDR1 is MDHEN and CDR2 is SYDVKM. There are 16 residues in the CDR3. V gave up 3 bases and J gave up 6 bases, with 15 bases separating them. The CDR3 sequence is CASSFINFKAANVLTF. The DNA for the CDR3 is TGTGCCAGCAGTTTTATCAATTTCAAGGCGGCCAACGTCCTGACTTTC. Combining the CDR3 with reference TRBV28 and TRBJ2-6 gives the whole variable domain DVKVTQSSRYLVKRTGEKVFLECVQDMDHENMFWYRQDPGLGLRLIYFSYDVKMKEKGDIPEGYSVSREKKERFSLILESASTNQTSMYLCASSFINFKAANVLTFGAGSRLTVL.